This T cell receptor beta chain was sequenced during a study of siplizumab effects on memory and regulatory T cells (dated 2019 in TCRdb). At the level of the whole study: The study examined how the anti-CD2 antibody siplizumab affects alloreactive T-cell subsets in allogeneic mixed lymphocyte reactions built from human PBMCs. Points the paper makes about the study in general: Sequences below about 10^-5 frequency were poorly captured, so only a minor fraction of alloreactive clones could be mapped to unstimulated subsets. For roughly 75-96% of proliferating CD4+ or CD8+ clones, no naive or memory phenotype could be assigned. Whether proliferating Tregs from siplizumab cultures were suppressive was not functionally confirmed. Siplizumab significantly lowered the cumulative frequency of alloreactive sequences that could be traced to unstimulated CD4+ memory T cells. Among mappable alloreactive CD4+ clones, an average Treg-derived fraction of roughly 71% was observed with siplizumab, compared with approximately 30% in control reactions. Greater diversity appeared to be present in unstimulated naive T cells than in memory T cells, and a substantial contribution to the alloresponse seemed to be made by naive cells.

CDR1 LNHDA and CDR2 SQIVND were looked up in the germline V gene (reference sequence). The CDR3 holds 17 amino acids from the cysteine to the phenylalanine. The only DNA kept is the CDR3, 51 bases in frame from the first base. The junction shows trimming of 6 bases on V and 0 bases on J, plus 15 bases between the germline ends. Note on this clone: There is no known antigen for this receptor. Nothing much larger sits one base from this clone, and base qualities are not available.

Receptors were amplified or captured by the immunoSEQ multiplex PCR assay. Around 92,000 TCR templates per sample were assayed by the deep sequencing platform. Genomic DNA extracted from sorted T cells was used for TCRbeta CDR3 sequencing. The published analysis was carried out like this. The R programming language was used for clonal analysis of the TCRbeta CDR3 data. Alloreactive CD4+ and CD8+ clones were identified by comparing unstimulated samples to CFSE-low samples taken after the reaction. Regulatory or non-regulatory origin of alloreactive CD4+ clones was assigned by matching sequences to the sorted unstimulated Treg and non-Treg repertoires. TCRdb holds this immuneACCESS table with in-frame rearrangements only. Some clones are missing; in checked studies, unresolved V genes explain under half, and the rest has no known cause. That table is the source of V, J and clone size, and D and trimming were worked out from the DNA. Here the sample has approximately 100,000 clones; roughly 94% occur a single time. 0.55% to 0.95% of the sample is in the top ten clones.

TCRbeta CDR3 sequencing was performed on sorted unstimulated T cells and on proliferating T cells recovered from mixed lymphocyte reactions. Fresh whole blood from nine to eleven HLA-typed healthy donors was used to isolate PBMCs. To map where alloreactive clones came from, CD4+ regulatory T cells in the unstimulated state were FACS-sorted. Recombination connected TRBV19 to TRBJ2-6, with the D assignment possibly TRBD1 or TRBD2, given 5 matching bases for each. The source material was Tregs sorted from blood. This TCR came from a human donor in good health. The DNA sequence follows: TGTGCCAGTAGGAACCTTTTGAGGGGCTCTGGGGCCAACGTCCTGACTTTC. It is translated as CASRNLLRGSGANVLTF.